This T cell receptor beta chain derives from a study of CD8 T cells in Susac syndrome. This CDR3 spans 16 amino acids. The V end lost 1 base, the J end lost 2 bases, and 15 bases lay between the germline ends. CDR1 and CDR2 from the germline V gene are SGHRS and YFSETQ. TCR beta from blood CD8+ and CD4+ T cells was sequenced. TEMRA cells were enriched by FACS, while CD8+ and CD4+ T cells were obtained through a negative isolation that was performed magnetically. RNA, at roughly 0.5 to 1 ug, was reverse transcribed with random hexamers. Amplification of TCR beta CDR3 used immunoSEQ multiplex PCR across 54 Vbeta and 13 Jbeta. A single record per CDR3 protein comes from TCRdb applying MiXCR to the immunoSEQ multiplex PCR reads. The repertoire holds approximately 190,000 distinct CDR3 sequences, with roughly 92% as singletons.

The receptor comes from a human donor in good health. This sequence joins TRBV5-1 and TRBJ2-5, with D tentatively TRBD2 (6 bases). The specimen sequenced was CD4+ T cells from PBMCs. CDR3 sequence reads: CASSLRAGLSQETQYF. In DNA form, the CDR3 reads TGCGCCAGCAGCTTGCGGGCGGGACTTTCTCAAGAGACCCAGTACTTC.